Shown below are 27 T cell receptor beta chains from a single sample sequenced in a study of post-analysis software for immune sequencing data. Study results and limitations: Patients used five TRBV segments, including TRBV5-6, TRBV5-1 and TRBV20-1, more often than controls.

Presence of unique molecular identifiers characterized the TCR beta cDNA libraries. TCRdb fed the PCR reads into MiXCR, producing one record per CDR3 protein. The sample carries about 430,000 distinct CDR3 sequences, 39% recorded once. Their specific antigens are unknown. Sequencing input: blood. The receptors come from a girl aged 2 to 10 with multiple sclerosis.

The chain uses TRBV6-6 and TRBJ2-1; D perhaps matches TRBD2 (5 bases). Germline lookup yields CDR1 MNHNY and CDR2 SVGAGI (reference sequence). The CDR3 length is 12 residues. Trimming pared 5 bases from V and 10 bases from J, leaving 12 bases between. The CDR3 DNA reads as TGTGCCAGCAGTCAGGCTAGCCGAGAGCAGTTCTTC. Its translation is CASSQASREQFF.

This sequence joins TRBV20-1 and TRBJ2-1, with D perhaps TRBD2 (6 bases). The ends were cut back, 3 bases at V and 0 bases at J, with 12 bases in the middle. Germline V lookup: CDR1 DFQATT, CDR2 SNEGSKA (reference sequence). This CDR3 spans 15 amino acids. CDR3 DNA: TGCAGTGCTAGTCGGGGGTTCGGCTCCTACAATGAGCAGTTCTTC. This translates into CSASRGFGSYNEQFF.

DNA of the CDR3: TGCAGCGTTGATCCGGGTCCGATGAACACTGAAGCTTTCTTT. Amino acids: CSVDPGPMNTEAFF. The genes are TRBV29-1 and TRBJ1-1; D gene ambiguous. V was pared by 3 bases and J by 0 bases, with 11 bases between. The CDR3 has 14 amino acids. CDR1 is SQVTM and CDR2 is ANQGSEA in the germline V gene.

The genes are TRBV19 and TRBJ1-1; D unclear. V was clipped by 6 bases and J by 3 bases, with 26 bases between them. Germline CDR1 is LNHDA and CDR2 is SQIVND (reference sequence). The CDR3 is made up of 18 amino acids. CDR3 in DNA: TGTGCCAGTAGCCCCGGCGATTTTTGGCAGAGGAGTTACACTGAAGCTTTCTTT. As protein: CASSPGDFWQRSYTEAFF.

The genes are TRBV10-3 and TRBJ2-7, with a tentative D call TRBD2 (5 bases). This CDR3 contains 15 residues. V gave up 3 bases and J gave up 12 bases, with 24 bases separating them. Germline V gives CDR1 ENHRY, CDR2 SYGVKD. CDR3 nucleotide sequence: TGTGCCATCAGTGATCGGACTGGCGGAGGAGAGACCCGGTACTTC. Translation: CAISDRTGGGETRYF.

This clonotype showed up just a few times. The chain couples TRBV28 to TRBJ1-2; D unresolved. V lost 5 bases, J lost 1 base, and 8 bases lay in between. The CDR3 runs to 13 residues. Per the germline V gene, CDR1 is MDHEN and CDR2 is SYDVKM. The CDR3 DNA is TGTGCCAGCAGTCTATCCCATAACTATGGCTACACCTTC. Translation gives CASSLSHNYGYTF.

Many counts were recorded for this clonotype. The chain couples TRBV4-3 to TRBJ2-1; TRBD2 matches 10 bases. V lost 0 bases to trimming and J lost 6 bases; unmatched junction nucleotides: 5. Germline V gives CDR1 LGHNA, CDR2 YSLEER. This CDR3 contains 16 residues. This CDR3 is CASSQEAASGSNEQFF. The DNA of the CDR3 is TGCGCCAGCAGCCAAGAAGCGGCTAGCGGGAGCAATGAGCAGTTCTTC.

The rearrangement uses TRBV29-1 and TRBJ1-5, with D perhaps matching TRBD1 (5 bases). CDR3 length: 13 amino acids. Germline CDR1 is SQVTM and CDR2 is ANQGSEA. The V end lost 4 bases, the J end lost 3 bases, and 10 bases lay between the germline ends. CDR3 coding DNA: TGCAGCGTTGGAACAGGCTACAATCAGCCCCAGCATTTT. Translated, it gives CSVGTGYNQPQHF.

The V and J genes are TRBV19 and TRBJ2-6; D is ambiguous. Per germline, CDR1 LNHDA and CDR2 SQIVND (reference sequence). V lost 4 bases to trimming and J lost 0 bases, with 10 bases between them. The CDR3 has 16 amino acids. CDR3 bases: TGTGCCAGTAGTACCCAGGTGGGCTCTGGGGCCAACGTCCTGACTTTC. Its translation: CASSTQVGSGANVLTF.

The V and J genes are TRBV6-2 or TRBV6-3 and TRBJ2-7; the D call may be TRBD1 or TRBD2 (5 bases each). V lost 4 bases, J lost 3 bases, and 19 bases lay in between. Germline V gives CDR1 MNHEY, CDR2 SVGEGT. The length of the CDR3 is 16 residues. CDR3 residues: CASSSRDPGPNYEQYF. CDR3 in DNA: TGTGCCAGCAGTTCCCGAGACCCGGGACCAAACTACGAGCAGTACTTC.

This chain joins TRBV4-3 and TRBJ1-4, with 10 bases fitting TRBD1. Germline CDR1 reads LGHNA; CDR2 reads YSLEER. V lost 0 bases to trimming and J lost 11 bases; unmatched junction nucleotides: 6. The CDR3 is 15 residues long. The CDR3 sequence: CASSQERTGGRKLFF. The CDR3 nucleotides read TGCGCCAGCAGCCAAGAAAGGACAGGGGGGAGGAAACTGTTTTTT.

This clonotype was seen only a few times. The chain employs TRBV12-3 or TRBV12-4 and TRBJ1-5; 10 nucleotides align to TRBD1. The CDR3 contains 17 residues. V was pared by 1 base and J by 6 bases, with 9 bases of the junction left unmatched. The CDR3 loop reads CASSLGQGQGFGQPQHF. In nucleotides, the CDR3 is TGTGCCAGCAGTTTAGGTCAGGGACAGGGGTTCGGTCAGCCCCAGCATTTT.

This clonotype was observed a few times. J is TRBJ2-1 and V is TRBV4-3, with 10 bases matching TRBD2. The CDR3 totals 17 residues. V was clipped by 0 bases and J by 7 bases; unmatched bases: 9. Germline V lookup: CDR1 LGHNA, CDR2 YSLEER. The CDR3 DNA sequence: TGCGCCAGCAGCCAAGAATTAATAGCGGGAGGTGGAAATGAGCAGTTCTTC. It codes for CASSQELIAGGGNEQFF.

J is TRBJ2-7 and V is TRBV5-1, with TRBD1 identical over 8 bases. The CDR3 runs to 15 residues. V was clipped by 2 bases and J by 3 bases; unmatched bases: 7. CDR1 is SGHRS, CDR2 YFSETQ, per germline. The CDR3 DNA follows: TGCGCCAGCAGCTTCGGCCAGGGGGCTTTCTACGAGCAGTACTTC. As protein: CASSFGQGAFYEQYF.

This clonotype was detected only a few times. The J gene is TRBJ2-7, the V gene TRBV7-2, with 9 bases lining up with TRBD1. Germline CDR1 SGHTA, CDR2 FQGNSA. The length of the CDR3 is 13 residues. V lost 5 bases and J lost 4; bases outside the gene matches: 3. The CDR3 loop is CASSRDREYEQYF. As DNA, the CDR3 is TGTGCCAGCAGCCGGGACAGGGAATACGAGCAGTACTTC.

This clonotype was recorded a few times. This chain joins TRBV5-1 and TRBJ2-1; a weak D match, TRBD2 (6 bases). CDR1 and CDR2 (germline): SGHRS, YFSETQ. The CDR3 runs 15 residues. V was cut by 1 base and J by 4 bases, with 12 bases left in between. The DNA for the CDR3 is TGCGCCAGCAGCTTGAATGCGGGGAGATACAATGAGCAGTTCTTC. This encodes CASSLNAGRYNEQFF. Combining the CDR3 with reference TRBV5-1 and TRBJ2-1 gives the whole variable domain KAGVTQTPRYLIKTRGQQVTLSCSPISGHRSVSWYQQTPGQGLQFLFEYFSETQRNKGNFPGRFSGRQFSNSRSEMNVSTLELGDSALYLCASSLNAGRYNEQFFGPGTRLTVL.

This clonotype was recorded a few times. The V gene is TRBV7-3, the J gene TRBJ2-3; 12 bases align to TRBD2. The V gene end was trimmed by 5 bases and the J gene end by 3 bases; junction bases not matched to a gene: 6. This CDR3 spans 16 amino acids. Germline V lookup: CDR1 SGHTA, CDR2 FQGTGA. Here the CDR3 DNA reads TGTGCCAGCAGCGTGGGAACTAGCGGGAGGACAGATACGCAGTATTTT. The encoded protein is CASSVGTSGRTDTQYF. The whole variable domain, remainder taken from reference TRBV7-3 and TRBJ2-3, is GAGVSQTPSNKVTEKGKYVELRCDPISGHTALYWYRQSLGQGPEFLIYFQGTGAADDSGLPNDRFFAVRPEGSVSTLKIQRTERGDSAVYLCASSVGTSGRTDTQYFGPGTRLTVL.

This rearrangement joins TRBV5-5 to TRBJ2-7; TRBD2 matches at 8 bases. This CDR3 is built from 15 residues. Losses at the gene ends were 0 bases for V and 3 bases for J; bases not matched to a gene: 5. From germline, CDR1 is SGHKS and CDR2 YYEKEE (reference sequence). The CDR3, as DNA: TGTGCCAGCAGCTTGGGGGGGACTAGTTTCTACGAGCAGTACTTC. This gives the protein CASSLGGTSFYEQYF.

This clonotype was recorded once. The genes are TRBV12-3 or TRBV12-4 and TRBJ1-3; D gene uncertain. V lost 3 bases to trimming and J lost 3 bases, with 21 bases between them. The CDR3 loop spans 18 amino acids. CDR3: CASSLGRRGLLFGNTIYF. The CDR3 coding sequence is TGTGCCAGCAGTTTGGGCAGGCGAGGTTTACTCTTTGGAAACACCATATATTTT.

The J gene is TRBJ2-3, the V gene TRBV7-2; the match to TRBD2 covers 12 bases. Germline V gives CDR1 SGHTA, CDR2 FQGNSA. V was pared by 5 bases and J by 10 bases, with 7 bases of the junction left unmatched. This CDR3 is 14 amino acids long. CDR3 nucleotides: TGTGCCAGCAGCCCGACTAGCGGGAGAGGTGCGCAGTATTTT. Protein product: CASSPTSGRGAQYF.

The rearrangement links TRBV6-2 or TRBV6-3 to TRBJ1-1; D possibly corresponds to TRBD1 (6 bases). Trimming shortened V by 7 bases and J by 5 bases, and 17 bases separated the two germline ends. CDR1 is MNHEY and CDR2 is SVGEGT in the germline V gene. The CDR3 spans 14 residues. This CDR3 reads CASIVGGAWTEAFF. As DNA, the CDR3 is TGTGCCAGCATAGTGGGGGGCGCGTGGACTGAAGCTTTCTTT.

This clonotype has just a few counts. J is TRBJ2-1 and V is TRBV7-3; 9 positions agree with TRBD2. There are 15 residues in the CDR3. V shed 5 bases, J shed 8 bases, and the junction held 10 bases outside the gene matches. Germline V gene sequence: CDR1 SGHTA, CDR2 FQGTGA. Here the CDR3 DNA reads TGTGCCAGCAGCCCTGGGGCGGGGGGGCCAGATGAGCAGTTCTTC. The encoded protein is CASSPGAGGPDEQFF.

This clonotype turned up a few times. The gene calls are TRBV6-4 and TRBJ2-2; the D gene is possibly TRBD1 (5 bases). The CDR3 spans 13 residues. V lost 6 bases and J lost 5, with 10 bases in between. CDR1 and CDR2 from the germline V gene are MRHNA and SNTAGT. CDR3 coding DNA: TGTGCCAGCAGAGCAGGGCGAACCGGGGAGCTGTTTTTT. Protein product: CASRAGRTGELFF.

The rearrangement uses TRBV4-3 and TRBJ1-2, with no clear D. Germline CDR1 reads LGHNA; CDR2 reads YSLEER. V was shortened by 0 bases and J by 4 bases, with 12 bases between the two germline ends. This CDR3 has 15 residues. CDR3 bases: TGCGCCAGCAGCCAAGATGTGACGACCGTCTATGGCTACACCTTC. Translating gives CASSQDVTTVYGYTF.

This clonotype was detected only a few times. The rearrangement joins TRBV7-8 to TRBJ2-7, with 7 bases aligning to TRBD2. Germline V CDR1 and CDR2: SGHVS, FQNEAQ. CDR3 size: 15 residues. The trim removed 2 bases at V and 2 bases at J, leaving 6 bases unmatched. CDR3 loop: CASSLRAGDPYEQYF. CDR3 DNA: TGTGCCAGCAGCTTACGGGCGGGAGACCCCTACGAGCAGTACTTC.

This clonotype showed up just a few times. The chain employs TRBV29-1 and TRBJ2-3; D is unresolved. The V gene's germline CDR1 is SQVTM and CDR2 ANQGSEA. This CDR3 region has 11 residues. The V end was cut by 2 bases, the J end by 10 bases, with 10 bases between. CDR3 DNA sequence: TGCAGCGTTGAAAGCCTCTTAGCGCAGTATTTT. Translating gives CSVESLLAQYF.

J is TRBJ2-3 and V is TRBV5-1; 7 nucleotides align to TRBD2. From germline, CDR1 is SGHRS and CDR2 YFSETQ. J lost 4 bases, V lost 4 bases, and 9 bases had no gene match. The CDR3 runs to 15 residues. This chain's CDR3 is CASSREAPRADTQYF. Here the CDR3 DNA reads TGCGCCAGCAGCCGGGAGGCCCCCAGGGCAGATACGCAGTATTTT.